Here is one T cell receptor beta chain with its context. This entry belongs to a study of blood T cell repertoires in COVID-19. Study-level information: COVID-19 samples collected from the United States, Italy and Spain covered acute and convalescent phases. In each case, the material was cDNA or gDNA derived from T cells, B-cell-depleted T cells, or PBMCs.

Study processing details: It was from reference gene primer amplification that nucleated cell counts were estimated. The repertoire was sequenced with immunoSEQ multiplex PCR; TCRdb's copy has only in-frame clones and lacks some. The V and J calls and the clone size are those of that table, but D and trimming were determined from the DNA. The table lists around 150,000 clones, around 81% of them singletons, with around 6% in the top ten. Ages ranged from about 18 to 89 years, with residence in about 24 US areas. Germline CDR1 reads SNHLY; CDR2 reads FYNNEI. The CDR3 totals 15 residues. Germline trimming cut 8 bases from V and 5 bases from J; bases unmatched to any gene: 12.

J is TRBJ1-1 and V is TRBV2, with TRBD1 identical over 9 bases. The sequence came from a man aged 40-49 years who had recovered from COVID-19. Sequenced sample: PBMCs or T cells enriched from blood (not recorded which). This chain's CDR3 is CASRETGTGRTEAFF. Written as DNA, the CDR3 is TGTGCCAGCCGAGAAACCGGGACAGGGAGGACTGAAGCTTTCTTT.